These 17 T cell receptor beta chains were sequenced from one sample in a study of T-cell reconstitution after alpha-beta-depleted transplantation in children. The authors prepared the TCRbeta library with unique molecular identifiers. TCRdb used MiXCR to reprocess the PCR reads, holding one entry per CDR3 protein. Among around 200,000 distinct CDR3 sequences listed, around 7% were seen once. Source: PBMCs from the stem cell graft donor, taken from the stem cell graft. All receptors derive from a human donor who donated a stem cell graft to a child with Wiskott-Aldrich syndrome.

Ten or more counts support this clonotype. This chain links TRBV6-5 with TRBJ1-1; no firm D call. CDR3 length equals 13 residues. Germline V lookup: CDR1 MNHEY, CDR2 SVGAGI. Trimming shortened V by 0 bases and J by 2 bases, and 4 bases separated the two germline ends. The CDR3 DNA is TGTGCCAGCAGTTACTCAACAAACACTGAAGCTTTCTTT. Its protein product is CASSYSTNTEAFF.

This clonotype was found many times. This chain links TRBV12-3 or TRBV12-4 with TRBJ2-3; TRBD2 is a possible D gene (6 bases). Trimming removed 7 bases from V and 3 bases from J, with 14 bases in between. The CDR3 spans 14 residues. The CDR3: CASTLAEMTDTQYF. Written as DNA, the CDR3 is TGTGCCAGCACCTTAGCGGAGATGACAGATACGCAGTATTTT.

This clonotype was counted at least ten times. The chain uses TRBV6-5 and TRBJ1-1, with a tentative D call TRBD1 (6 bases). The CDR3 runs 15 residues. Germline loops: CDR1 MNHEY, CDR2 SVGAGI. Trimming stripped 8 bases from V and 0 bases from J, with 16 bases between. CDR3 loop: CASYRGGDLNTEAFF. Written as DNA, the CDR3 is TGTGCCAGCTACCGGGGGGGCGACTTGAACACTGAAGCTTTCTTT.

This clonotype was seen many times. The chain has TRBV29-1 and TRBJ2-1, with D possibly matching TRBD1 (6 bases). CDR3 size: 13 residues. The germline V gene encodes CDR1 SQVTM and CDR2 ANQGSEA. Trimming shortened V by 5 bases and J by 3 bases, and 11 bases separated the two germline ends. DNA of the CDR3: TGCAGCGTTCCCCGGACAGACTACAATGAGCAGTTCTTC. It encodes CSVPRTDYNEQFF.

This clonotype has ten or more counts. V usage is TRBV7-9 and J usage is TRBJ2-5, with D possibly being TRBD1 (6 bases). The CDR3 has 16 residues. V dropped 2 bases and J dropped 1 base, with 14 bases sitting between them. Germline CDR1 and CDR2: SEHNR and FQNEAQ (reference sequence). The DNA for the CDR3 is TGTGCCAGCAGCTTATTGGGGGCGACGATCCAAGAGACCCAGTACTTC. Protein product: CASSLLGATIQETQYF.

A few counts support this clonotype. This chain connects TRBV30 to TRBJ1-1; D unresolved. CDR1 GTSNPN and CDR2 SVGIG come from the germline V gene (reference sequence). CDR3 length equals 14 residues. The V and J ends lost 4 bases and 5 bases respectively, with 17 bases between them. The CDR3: CAWNKGRGSTEAFF. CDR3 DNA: TGTGCCTGGAATAAAGGCCGGGGATCTACTGAAGCTTTCTTT. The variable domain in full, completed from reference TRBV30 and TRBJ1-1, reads SQTIHQWPATLVQPVGSPLSLECTVEGTSNPNLYWYRQAAGRGLQLLFYSVGIGQISSEVPQNLSASRPQDRQFILSSKKLLLSDSGFYLCAWNKGRGSTEAFFGQGTRLTVV.

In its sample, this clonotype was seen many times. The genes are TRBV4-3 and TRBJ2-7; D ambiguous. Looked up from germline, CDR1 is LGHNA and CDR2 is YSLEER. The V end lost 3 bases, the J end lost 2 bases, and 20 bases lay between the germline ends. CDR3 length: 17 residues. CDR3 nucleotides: TGCGCCAGCAGCCACCTAAATTCGGGCCGTCGACCCTACGAGCAGTACTTC. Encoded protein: CASSHLNSGRRPYEQYF.

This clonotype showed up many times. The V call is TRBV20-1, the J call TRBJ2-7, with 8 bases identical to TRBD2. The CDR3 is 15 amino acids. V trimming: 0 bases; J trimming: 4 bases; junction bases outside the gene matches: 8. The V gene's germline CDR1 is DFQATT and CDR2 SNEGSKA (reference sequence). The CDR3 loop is CSARESSGPVYEQYF. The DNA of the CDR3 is TGCAGTGCTAGAGAATCTAGCGGGCCCGTTTACGAGCAGTACTTC.

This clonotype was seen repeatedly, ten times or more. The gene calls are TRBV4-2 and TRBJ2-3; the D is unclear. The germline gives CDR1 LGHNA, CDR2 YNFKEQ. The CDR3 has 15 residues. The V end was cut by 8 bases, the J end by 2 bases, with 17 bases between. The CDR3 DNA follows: TGTGCCAGCTCCTCCTTCTCTGCAGCCACAGATACGCAGTATTTT. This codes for CASSSFSAATDTQYF.

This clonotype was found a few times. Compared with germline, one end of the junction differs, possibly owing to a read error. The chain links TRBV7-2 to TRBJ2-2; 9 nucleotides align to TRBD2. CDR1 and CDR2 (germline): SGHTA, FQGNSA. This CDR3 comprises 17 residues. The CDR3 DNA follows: TGTGCCAGCAGCTTAGGGAGACTAGCGGCGAAAACCGGGGAGCTGTTTTTT. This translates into CASSLGRLAAKTGELFF.

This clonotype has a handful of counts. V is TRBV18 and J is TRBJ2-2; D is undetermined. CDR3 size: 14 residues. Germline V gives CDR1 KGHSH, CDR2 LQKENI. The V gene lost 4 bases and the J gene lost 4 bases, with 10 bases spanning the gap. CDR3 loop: CASSLDGITGELFF. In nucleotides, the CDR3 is TGTGCCAGCTCACTGGACGGAATCACCGGGGAGCTGTTTTTT. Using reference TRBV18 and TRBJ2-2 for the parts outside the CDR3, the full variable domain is NAGVMQNPRHLVRRRGQEARLRCSPMKGHSHVYWYRQLPEEGLKFMVYLQKENIIDESGMPKERFSAEFPKEGPSILRIQQVVRGDSAAYFCASSLDGITGELFFGEGSRLTVL.

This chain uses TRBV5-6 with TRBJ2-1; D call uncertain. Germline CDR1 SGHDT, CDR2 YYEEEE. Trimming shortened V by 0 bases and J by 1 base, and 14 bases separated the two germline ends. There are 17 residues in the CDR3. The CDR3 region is CASSLVITSPSYNEQFF. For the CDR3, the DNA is TGTGCCAGCAGCTTGGTTATTACCAGCCCTTCCTACAATGAGCAGTTCTTC.

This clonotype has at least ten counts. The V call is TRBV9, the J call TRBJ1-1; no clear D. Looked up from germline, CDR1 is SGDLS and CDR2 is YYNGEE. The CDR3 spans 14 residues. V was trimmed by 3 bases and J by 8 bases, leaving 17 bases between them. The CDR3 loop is CASSDQPGSLEAFF. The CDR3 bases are TGTGCCAGCAGCGACCAACCAGGAAGTTTAGAAGCTTTCTTT.

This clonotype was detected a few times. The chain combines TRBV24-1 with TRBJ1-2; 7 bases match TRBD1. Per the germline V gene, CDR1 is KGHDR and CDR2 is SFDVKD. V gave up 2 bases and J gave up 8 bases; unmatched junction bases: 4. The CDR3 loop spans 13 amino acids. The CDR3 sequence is CATSDSTGIGYTF. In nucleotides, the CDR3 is TGTGCCACCAGTGATTCGACAGGGATAGGCTACACCTTC.

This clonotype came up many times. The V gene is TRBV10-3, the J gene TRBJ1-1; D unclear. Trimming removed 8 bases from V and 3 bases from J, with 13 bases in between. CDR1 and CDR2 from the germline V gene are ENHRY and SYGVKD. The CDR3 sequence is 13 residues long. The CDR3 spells CAIGNAEDTEAFF. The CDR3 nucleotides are TGTGCCATCGGGAACGCGGAGGACACTGAAGCTTTCTTT.

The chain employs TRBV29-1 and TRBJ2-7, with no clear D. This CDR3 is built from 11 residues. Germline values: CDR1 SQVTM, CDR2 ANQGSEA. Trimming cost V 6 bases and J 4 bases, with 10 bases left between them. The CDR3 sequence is CSVRNSYEQYF. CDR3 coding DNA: TGCAGCGTCCGAAATTCTTACGAGCAGTACTTC.

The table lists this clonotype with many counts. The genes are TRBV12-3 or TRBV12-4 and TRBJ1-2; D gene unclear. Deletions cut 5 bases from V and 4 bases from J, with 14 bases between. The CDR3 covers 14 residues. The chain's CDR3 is CASSPQDRPYGYTF. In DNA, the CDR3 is TGTGCCAGCAGTCCTCAGGACCGTCCCTATGGCTACACCTTC.